This TCR beta chain was profiled in a study of OX40 agonist ivuxolimab in advanced cancers. About the study: The study treated patients with ivuxolimab, an agonistic anti-OX40 (CD134) antibody. Partial responses, seen in three patients, involved one hepatocellular carcinoma and two cutaneous melanomas.

Points from the study as a whole: Partial responders receiving 0.1-3.0 mg/kg showed among the lowest clonal expansion. Dosing at 0.1 to 3.0 mg/kg was accompanied by clonal expansion of CD4+ and CD8+ blood T cells by week 6.

Method: immunoSEQ multiplex PCR; TCRdb's copy keeps in-frame clones and lacks some. The sample holds tens of thousands of clones, roughly 80% seen once. A single count supports this clone. As yet, its antigen is unknown. The CDR3 covers 14 residues. CDR1 is LNHDA, CDR2 SQIVND, per germline (reference sequence). V was shortened by 6 bases and J by 8 bases, with 18 bases between the two germline ends. The receptor was derived from an adult with an advanced solid tumor such as melanoma, head and neck, liver or kidney cancer. Sample: CD4+ or CD8+ T cells sorted from blood, taken in a trial of the OX40 agonist ivuxolimab. The rearrangement links TRBV19 to TRBJ2-3; tentatively, D is TRBD1 (6 bases). DNA for the CDR3: TGTGCCAGTAGCCGACAGGCCCTGGAGCGTACGCAGTATTTT. This translates into CASSRQALERTQYF. Full variable domain (remainder filled in from reference TRBV19 and TRBJ2-3): DGGITQSPKYLFRKEGQNVTLSCEQNLNHDAMYWYRQDPGQGLRLIYYSQIVNDFQKGDIAEGYSVSREKKESFPLTVTSAQKNPTAFYLCASSRQALERTQYFGPGTRLTVL.